Presented here are 5 T cell receptor beta chains from one specimen sequenced in a study of T-cell memory formation after mild COVID-19. TCRdb passed the 5' RACE reads through MiXCR, listing each CDR3 protein once. The sample carries 250,000 to 300,000 distinct CDR3 sequences, about a sixth recorded once. The sequenced sample consisted of PBMCs or a T cell subset sorted from them (not recorded which). The receptor set was obtained from a man between 18 and 29 years old who had mild COVID-19 (a few samples of this study predate the infection). Cell type and time point are not known.

This clonotype was observed many times. The chain combines TRBV7-2 with TRBJ1-2; 7 positions match TRBD1. The germline CDR1 and CDR2 sequences are SGHTA and FQGNSA. Trimming took 4 bases from V and 4 from J; bases not matched to a gene: 6. The CDR3 runs to 14 residues. The CDR3 nucleotides read TGTGCCAGCAGCTCACGACAGGGCTTCTATGGCTACACCTTC. This gives the protein CASSSRQGFYGYTF.

The chain couples TRBV15 to TRBJ1-5; possible D gene TRBD1, 6 bases. This CDR3 contains 14 residues. The V end lost 0 bases, the J end lost 7 bases, and 10 bases lay between the germline ends. CDR1 is LNHNV, CDR2 YYDKDF, per germline (reference sequence). CDR3: CATSRDYRVQPQHF. CDR3 DNA: TGTGCCACCAGCAGAGATTACAGGGTACAGCCCCAGCATTTT. Variable domain in full (rest from reference TRBV15 and TRBJ1-5): DAMVIQNPRYQVTQFGKPVTLSCSQTLNHNVMYWYQQKSSQAPKLLFHYYDKDFNNEADTPDNFQSRRPNTSFCFLDIRSPGLGDTAMYLCATSRDYRVQPQHFGDGTRLSIL.

The chain recombines TRBV18 with TRBJ2-3; 9 bases align to TRBD1. Unmatched junction bases numbered 6, after V lost 0 bases and J lost 2 bases. Germline V gives CDR1 KGHSH, CDR2 LQKENI. The CDR3 extends over 17 amino acids. The CDR3 sequence is CASSPPAGTGITDTQYF. CDR3 bases: TGTGCCAGCTCACCACCCGCCGGGACAGGGATCACAGATACGCAGTATTTT.

The chain couples TRBV7-2 to TRBJ1-2; D possibly corresponds to TRBD1 (5 bases). The CDR3 totals 13 residues. CDR1 SGHTA and CDR2 FQGNSA come from the germline V gene. V shed 5 bases and J shed 8 bases, with 15 bases lying between them. The CDR3 region has the DNA TGTGCCAGCAGCCCCGGGGCTTCTGGGGGCTACACCTTC. This gives the protein CASSPGASGGYTF.

This clonotype showed up just a few times. CDR3 coding DNA: TGTGCCAGCAGTGGATACGCCGGGACAGAGAACACCGGGGAGCTGTTTTTT. Translating gives CASSGYAGTENTGELFF. This chain joins TRBV9 and TRBJ2-2; 7 bases agree with TRBD1. V dropped 5 bases and J dropped 1; count of bases not matched to a gene: 11. The germline V gene encodes CDR1 SGDLS and CDR2 YYNGEE. This CDR3 comprises 17 residues.